Presented here are 7 T cell receptor beta chains from one specimen sequenced in a study of patients and donors after allogeneic stem cell transplantation (dated by TCRdb to 2018 to 2021). Library method: RT-PCR. The run used a NextSeq 550. Using fastp trimming at Q25 and MiXCR clonotype assembly, TCRdb reanalyzed the public sequencing data and kept in-frame beta chains. Rows merge per CDR3 protein into single entries with the most common DNA and genes. The sample records 110,000 or so distinct CDR3 sequences, roughly 35% of which are singletons. The ten largest make up around 27% of the sample. Source material: blood, either unsorted or a sorted T cell fraction (not recorded which). The origin of the receptors is a human donor who was either an allogeneic HSCT recipient or a stem cell or donor lymphocyte infusion donor (not recorded which). It is not recorded whose cells these are; they may come from a transplant donor.

The gene calls are TRBV4-2 and TRBJ2-4; TRBD2 agrees at 10 bases. V lost 2 bases to trimming and J lost 2 bases; unmatched junction nucleotides: 18. This CDR3 spans 21 amino acids. Per the germline V gene, CDR1 is LGHNA and CDR2 is YNFKEQ. The DNA of the CDR3 is TGTGCCAGCAGCCAAAACCCGGTTGGGCTAGCGGGAGTGGGACCCAAAAACATTCAGTACTTC. Translation: CASSQNPVGLAGVGPKNIQYF.

The chain carries TRBV6-5 and TRBJ2-6; D may be TRBD1 (6 bases). Trimming removed 6 bases from V and 5 bases from J, with 11 bases in between. The CDR3 contains 14 residues. Looked up from germline, CDR1 is MNHEY and CDR2 is SVGAGI. Here the CDR3 reads CASSPQGRANVLTF. CDR3 in DNA: TGTGCCAGCAGCCCACAGGGAAGGGCCAACGTCCTGACTTTC.

This clonotype qualifies as large. The rearrangement joins TRBV7-9 to TRBJ2-3; unclear D gene. This CDR3 comprises 13 residues. V lost 5 bases and J lost 4, with 10 bases in between. Germline V gene sequence: CDR1 SEHNR, CDR2 FQNEAQ (reference sequence). CDR3 amino acids: CASSPIRSDTQYF. CDR3 in DNA: TGTGCCAGCAGCCCCATTCGGTCAGATACGCAGTATTTT.

This clonotype was observed a handful of times. The rearrangement links TRBV6-5 to TRBJ1-6; TRBD1 matches 7 bases. CDR3 length equals 13 residues. The germline CDR1 and CDR2 sequences are MNHEY and SVGAGI. The trim removed 5 bases at V and 9 bases at J, leaving 4 bases unmatched. The CDR3 DNA reads TGTGCCAGCAGTCGGACAGGAGGTTCACCCCTCCACTTT. Protein product: CASSRTGGSPLHF.

This clonotype was counted a few times. V usage is TRBV7-2 and J usage is TRBJ1-3; D not resolved. The length of the CDR3 is 16 residues. Germline V gene data show CDR1 as SGHTA and CDR2 as FQGNSA. Trimming took 5 bases from V and 0 from J, leaving 14 bases between them. In DNA, the CDR3 is TGTGCCAGCAGCCGAGGCGGGCGGGCCTCTGGAAACACCATATATTTT. It is translated as CASSRGGRASGNTIYF.

The V call is TRBV6-5, the J call TRBJ1-2, with D possibly TRBD1 on 6 matching bases. CDR3 length equals 15 residues. Germline V gene sequence: CDR1 MNHEY, CDR2 SVGAGI. The germline V and J ends were trimmed by 5 bases and 3 bases, with 16 bases remaining between them. The CDR3 protein is CASSTPSGGHYGYTF. CDR3 coding DNA: TGTGCCAGCAGTACCCCGTCGGGGGGCCACTATGGCTACACCTTC.

This chain's CDR3 is CASKMGGSQETQYF. The CDR3 DNA reads TGTGCCAGCAAGATGGGAGGGAGTCAGGAGACCCAGTACTTC. This chain connects TRBV6-2 or TRBV6-3 to TRBJ2-5; 7 bases agree with TRBD2. The CDR3 is 14 residues long. The germline V gene encodes CDR1 MNHEY and CDR2 SVGEGT. Germline trimming cut 7 bases from V and 5 bases from J; bases unmatched to any gene: 10.